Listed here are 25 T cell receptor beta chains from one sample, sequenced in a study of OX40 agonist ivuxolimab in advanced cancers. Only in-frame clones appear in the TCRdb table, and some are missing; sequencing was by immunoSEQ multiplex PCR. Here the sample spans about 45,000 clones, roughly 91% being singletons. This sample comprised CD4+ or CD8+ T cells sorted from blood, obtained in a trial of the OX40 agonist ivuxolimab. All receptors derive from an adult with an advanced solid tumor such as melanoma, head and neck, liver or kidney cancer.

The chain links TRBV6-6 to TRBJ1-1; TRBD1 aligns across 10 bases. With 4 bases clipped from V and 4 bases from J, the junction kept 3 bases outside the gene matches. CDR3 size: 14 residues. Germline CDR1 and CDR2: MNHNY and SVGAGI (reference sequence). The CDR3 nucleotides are TGTGCCAGCAGTTGGACAGGGGGTGGCACTGAAGCTTTCTTT. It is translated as CASSWTGGGTEAFF.

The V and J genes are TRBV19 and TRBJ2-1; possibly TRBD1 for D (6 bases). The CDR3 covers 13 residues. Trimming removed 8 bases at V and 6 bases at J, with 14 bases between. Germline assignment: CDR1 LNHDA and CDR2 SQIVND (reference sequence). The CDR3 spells CASGAAGVNEQFF. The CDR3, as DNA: TGTGCCAGTGGGGCGGCAGGGGTCAATGAGCAGTTCTTC.

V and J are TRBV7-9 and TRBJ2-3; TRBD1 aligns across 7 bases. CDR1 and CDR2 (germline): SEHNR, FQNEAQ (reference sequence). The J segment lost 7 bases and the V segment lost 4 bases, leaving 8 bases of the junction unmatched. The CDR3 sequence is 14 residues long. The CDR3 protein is CASSSTDREHTQYF. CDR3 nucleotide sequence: TGTGCCAGCAGCTCAACCGACAGGGAGCATACGCAGTATTTT. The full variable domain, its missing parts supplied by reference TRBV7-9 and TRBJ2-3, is DTGVSQNPRHKITKRGQNVTFRCDPISEHNRLYWYRQTLGQGPEFLTYFQNEAQLEKSRLLSDRFSAERPKGSFSTLEIQRTEQGDSAMYLCASSSTDREHTQYFGPGTRLTVL.

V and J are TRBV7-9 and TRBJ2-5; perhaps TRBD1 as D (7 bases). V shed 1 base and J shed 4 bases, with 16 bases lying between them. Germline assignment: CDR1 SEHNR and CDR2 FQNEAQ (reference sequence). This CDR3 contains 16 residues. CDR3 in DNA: TGTGCCAGCAGCTTAGGGACAGGCCCGGGGGTAGAGACCCAGTACTTC. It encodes CASSLGTGPGVETQYF.

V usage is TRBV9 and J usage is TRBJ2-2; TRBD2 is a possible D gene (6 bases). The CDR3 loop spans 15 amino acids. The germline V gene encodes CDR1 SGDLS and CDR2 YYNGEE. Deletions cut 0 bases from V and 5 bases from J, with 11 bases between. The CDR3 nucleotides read TGTGCCAGCAGCGTAGGCGGGGCGGAAACCGGGGAGCTGTTTTTT. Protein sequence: CASSVGGAETGELFF.

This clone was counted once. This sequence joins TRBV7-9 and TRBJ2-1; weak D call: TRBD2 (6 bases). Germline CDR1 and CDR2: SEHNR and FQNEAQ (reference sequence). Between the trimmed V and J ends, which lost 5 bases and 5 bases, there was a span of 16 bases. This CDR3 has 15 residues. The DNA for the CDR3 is TGTGCCAGCAGCCGTAGCGGATACGACCACAATGAGCAGTTCTTC. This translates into CASSRSGYDHNEQFF.

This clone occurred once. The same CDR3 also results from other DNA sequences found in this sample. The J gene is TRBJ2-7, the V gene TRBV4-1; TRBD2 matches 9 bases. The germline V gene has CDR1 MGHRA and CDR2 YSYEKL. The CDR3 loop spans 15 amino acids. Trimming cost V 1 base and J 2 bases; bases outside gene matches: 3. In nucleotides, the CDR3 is TGCGCCAGCAGCCAAGCTAGCGGGGCTCCCTACGAGCAGTACTTC. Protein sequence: CASSQASGAPYEQYF.

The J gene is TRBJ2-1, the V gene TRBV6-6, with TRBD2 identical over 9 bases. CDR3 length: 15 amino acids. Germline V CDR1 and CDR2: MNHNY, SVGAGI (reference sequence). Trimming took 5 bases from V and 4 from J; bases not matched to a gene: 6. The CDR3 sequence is CASSVAGEGYNEQFF. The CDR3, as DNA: TGTGCCAGCAGTGTAGCGGGAGAGGGATACAATGAGCAGTTCTTC.

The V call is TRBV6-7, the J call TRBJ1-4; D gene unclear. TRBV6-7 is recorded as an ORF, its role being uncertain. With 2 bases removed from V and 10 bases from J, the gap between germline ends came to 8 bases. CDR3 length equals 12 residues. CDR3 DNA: TGTGCCAGCAGTTACAAGGGAGGAAAACTGTTTTTT. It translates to CASSYKGGKLFF.

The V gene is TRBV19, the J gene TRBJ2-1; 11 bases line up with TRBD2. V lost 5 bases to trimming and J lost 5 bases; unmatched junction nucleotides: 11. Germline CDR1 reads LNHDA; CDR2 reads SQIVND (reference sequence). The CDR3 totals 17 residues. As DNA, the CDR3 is TGTGCCAGTAGTGATCTAGCGGGGGGCCCCTATCACAATGAGCAGTTCTTC. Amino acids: CASSDLAGGPYHNEQFF. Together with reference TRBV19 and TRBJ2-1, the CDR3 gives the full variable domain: DGGITQSPKYLFRKEGQNVTLSCEQNLNHDAMYWYRQDPGQGLRLIYYSQIVNDFQKGDIAEGYSVSREKKESFPLTVTSAQKNPTAFYLCASSDLAGGPYHNEQFFGPGTRLTVL.

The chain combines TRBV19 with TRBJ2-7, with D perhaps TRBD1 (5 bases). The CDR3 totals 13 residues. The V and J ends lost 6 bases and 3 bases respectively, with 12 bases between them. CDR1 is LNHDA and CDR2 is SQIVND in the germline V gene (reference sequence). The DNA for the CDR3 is TGTGCCAGTAGCGAACAGGAATTCTACGAGCAGTACTTC. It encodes CASSEQEFYEQYF.

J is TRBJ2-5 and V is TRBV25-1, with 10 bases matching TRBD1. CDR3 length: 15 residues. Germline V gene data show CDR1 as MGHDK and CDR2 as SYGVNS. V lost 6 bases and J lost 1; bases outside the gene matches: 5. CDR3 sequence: CASRSGTGAQETQYF. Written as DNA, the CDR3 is TGTGCCAGCAGGTCCGGGACAGGGGCCCAAGAGACCCAGTACTTC.

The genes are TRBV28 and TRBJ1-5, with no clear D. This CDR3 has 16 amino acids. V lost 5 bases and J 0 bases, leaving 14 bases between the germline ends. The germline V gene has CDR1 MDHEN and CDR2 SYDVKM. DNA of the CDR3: TGTGCCAGCAGTCCGTGGGCCCTTTATAGCAATCAGCCCCAGCATTTT. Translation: CASSPWALYSNQPQHF. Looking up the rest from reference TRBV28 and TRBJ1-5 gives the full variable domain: DVKVTQSSRYLVKRTGEKVFLECVQDMDHENMFWYRQDPGLGLRLIYFSYDVKMKEKGDIPEGYSVSREKKERFSLILESASTNQTSMYLCASSPWALYSNQPQHFGDGTRLSIL.

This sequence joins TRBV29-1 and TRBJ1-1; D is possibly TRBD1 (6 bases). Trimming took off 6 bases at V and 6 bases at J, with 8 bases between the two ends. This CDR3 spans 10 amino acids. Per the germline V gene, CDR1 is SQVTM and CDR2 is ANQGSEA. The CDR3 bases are TGCAGCGTGACAGGCGCTGAAGCTTTCTTT. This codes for CSVTGAEAFF.

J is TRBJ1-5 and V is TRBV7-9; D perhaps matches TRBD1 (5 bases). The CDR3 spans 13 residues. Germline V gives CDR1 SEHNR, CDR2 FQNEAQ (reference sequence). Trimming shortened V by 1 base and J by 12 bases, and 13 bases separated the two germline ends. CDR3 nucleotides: TGTGCCAGCAGCTTAGAGAGGGCAGGGCGCCAGCATTTT. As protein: CASSLERAGRQHF.

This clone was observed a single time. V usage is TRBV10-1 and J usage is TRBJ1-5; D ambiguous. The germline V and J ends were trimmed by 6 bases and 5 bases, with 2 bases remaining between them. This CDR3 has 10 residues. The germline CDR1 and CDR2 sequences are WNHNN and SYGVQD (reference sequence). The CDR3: CASSDQPQHF. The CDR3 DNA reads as TGCGCCAGCAGCGATCAGCCCCAGCATTTT.

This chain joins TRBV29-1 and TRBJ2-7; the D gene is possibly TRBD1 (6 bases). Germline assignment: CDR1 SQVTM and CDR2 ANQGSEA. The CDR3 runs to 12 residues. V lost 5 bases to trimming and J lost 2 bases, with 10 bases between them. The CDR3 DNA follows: TGCAGCGTTCTTAGGGGGACCTACGAGCAGTACTTC. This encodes CSVLRGTYEQYF.

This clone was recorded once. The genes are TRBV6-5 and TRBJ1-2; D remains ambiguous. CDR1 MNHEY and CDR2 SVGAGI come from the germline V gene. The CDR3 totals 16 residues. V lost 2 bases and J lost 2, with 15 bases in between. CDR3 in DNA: TGTGCCAGCAGTTACGTGCGGGAGGAGGGAAACTATGGCTACACCTTC. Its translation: CASSYVREEGNYGYTF.

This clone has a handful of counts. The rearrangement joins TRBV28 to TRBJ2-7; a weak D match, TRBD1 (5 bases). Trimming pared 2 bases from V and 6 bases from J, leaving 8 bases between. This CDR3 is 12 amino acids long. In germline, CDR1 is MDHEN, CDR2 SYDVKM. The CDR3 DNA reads TGTGCCAGCAGTTTAACAGGCTTCGAGCAGTACTTC. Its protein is CASSLTGFEQYF.

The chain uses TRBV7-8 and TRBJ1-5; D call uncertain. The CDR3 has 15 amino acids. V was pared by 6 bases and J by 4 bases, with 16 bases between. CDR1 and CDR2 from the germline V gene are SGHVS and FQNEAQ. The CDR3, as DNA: TGTGCCAGCAGTCTAAGTAGGCAGGTAAATCAGCCCCAGCATTTT. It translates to CASSLSRQVNQPQHF. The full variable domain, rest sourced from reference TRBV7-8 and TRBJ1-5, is GAGVSQSPRYKVAKRGQDVALRCDPISGHVSLFWYQQALGQGPEFLTYFQNEAQLDKSGLPSDRFFAERPEGSVSTLKIQRTQQEDSAVYLCASSLSRQVNQPQHFGDGTRLSIL.

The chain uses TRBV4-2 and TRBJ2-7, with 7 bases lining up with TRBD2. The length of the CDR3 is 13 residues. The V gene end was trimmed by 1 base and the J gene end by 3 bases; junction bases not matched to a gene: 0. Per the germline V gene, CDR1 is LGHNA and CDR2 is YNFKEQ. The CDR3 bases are TGTGCCAGCAGCCAAGCTAGCGGCTACGAGCAGTACTTC. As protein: CASSQASGYEQYF.

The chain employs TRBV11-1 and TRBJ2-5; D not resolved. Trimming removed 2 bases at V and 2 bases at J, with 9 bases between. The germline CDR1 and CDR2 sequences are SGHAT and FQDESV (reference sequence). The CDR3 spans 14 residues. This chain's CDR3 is CASSLRSRQETQYF. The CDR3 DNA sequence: TGTGCCAGCAGCTTAAGGTCCAGGCAAGAGACCCAGTACTTC.

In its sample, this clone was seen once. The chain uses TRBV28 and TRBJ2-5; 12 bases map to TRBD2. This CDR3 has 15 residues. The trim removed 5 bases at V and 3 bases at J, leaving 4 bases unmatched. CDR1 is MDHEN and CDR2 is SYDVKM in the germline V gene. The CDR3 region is CASSPGLAGKETQYF. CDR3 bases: TGTGCCAGCAGTCCCGGACTAGCGGGGAAAGAGACCCAGTACTTC.

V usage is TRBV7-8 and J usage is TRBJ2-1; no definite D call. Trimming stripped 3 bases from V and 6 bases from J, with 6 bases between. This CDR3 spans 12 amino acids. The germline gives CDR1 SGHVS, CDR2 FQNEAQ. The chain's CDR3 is CASSFTTNEQFF. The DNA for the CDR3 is TGTGCCAGCAGCTTTACAACCAATGAGCAGTTCTTC.

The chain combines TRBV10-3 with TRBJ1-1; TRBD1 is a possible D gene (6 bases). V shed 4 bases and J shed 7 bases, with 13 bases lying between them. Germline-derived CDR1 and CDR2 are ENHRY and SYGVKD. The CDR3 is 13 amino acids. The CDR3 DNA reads TGTGCCATCAGTGTCACAGGGTCGGATGAAGCTTTCTTT. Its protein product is CAISVTGSDEAFF.